This T cell receptor (beta chain) was recovered during a study of PD-L1 blockade in urothelial cancer. The wider study: There were a median of around 140,000 T cells in blood samples.

The CDR3 runs 15 residues. Per germline, CDR1 MNHEY and CDR2 SMNVEV (reference sequence). V was clipped by 6 bases and J by 5 bases, with 19 bases between them. Produced via immunoSEQ multiplex PCR; TCRdb's table is partial and in-frame only. The data contain around 100,000 clones, roughly 87% of them singletons. Time point: pretreatment peripheral blood. The specimen was PBMCs, collected around atezolizumab (anti-PD-L1) treatment. The chain uses TRBV27 and TRBJ2-5; no clear D gene. The receptor's source is a man between 60 and 75 years old with urothelial cancer. The CDR3, as DNA: TGTGCCAGCAGCCTTATCGACGGGTCGGAGGAGACCCAGTACTTC. Amino acid sequence: CASSLIDGSEETQYF.